This T cell receptor beta chain was captured in a study of shared clonotypes between healthy human individuals. In the study overall: The cohort had a couple of women and three men, ages 18 to 49. Study-level points and caveats: The authors expected sequencing depth to affect clonotype sharing among donors.

Concerning this clone: Its target is not known.

Method: immunoSEQ multiplex PCR; TCRdb's copy keeps in-frame clones and lacks some. This sample has more than 450,000 clones, with 79% found just once. This CDR3 region has 17 residues. The chain joins TRBV21-1 to TRBJ2-1; TRBD2 reflects the table's D call only, with no check against the DNA. TRBV21-1 is designated a pseudogene. Sequencing input: PBMCs. This receptor was identified in a woman between 40 and 50 years old in good health. Some clones in this sample may be carry-over from other donors' samples. In DNA, the CDR3 is TGTGCCAGCAGCGGGAGGGCTAATAGCGGGAATTACAATGAGCAGTTCTTC. Its protein is CASSGRANSGNYNEQFF.